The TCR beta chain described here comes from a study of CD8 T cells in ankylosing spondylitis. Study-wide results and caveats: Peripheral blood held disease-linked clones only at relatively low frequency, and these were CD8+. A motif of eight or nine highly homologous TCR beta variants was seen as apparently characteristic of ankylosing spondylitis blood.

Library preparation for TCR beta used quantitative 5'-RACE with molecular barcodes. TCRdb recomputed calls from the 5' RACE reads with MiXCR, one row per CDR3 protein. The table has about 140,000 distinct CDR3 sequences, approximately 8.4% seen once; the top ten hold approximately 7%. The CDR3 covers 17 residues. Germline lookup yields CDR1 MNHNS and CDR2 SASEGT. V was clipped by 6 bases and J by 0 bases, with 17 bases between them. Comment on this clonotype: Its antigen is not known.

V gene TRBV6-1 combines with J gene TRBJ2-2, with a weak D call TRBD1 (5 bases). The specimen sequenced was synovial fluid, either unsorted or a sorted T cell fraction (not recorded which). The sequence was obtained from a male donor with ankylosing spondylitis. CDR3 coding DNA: TGTGCCAGCAGCACCGGACCGGGCAGGGCGAACACCGGGGAGCTGTTTTTT. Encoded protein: CASSTGPGRANTGELFF.